This TCR beta chain was retrieved from a study of blood T cell repertoires in COVID-19. Background on the study: There were acute and convalescent COVID-19 samples, and they came from the United States, Italy and Spain. From T cells, B-cell-depleted T cells, or PBMCs came the material, which was cDNA or gDNA.

Original handling: Reference gene primers were amplified, and this amplification served to estimate nucleated cell counts. Sequenced by immunoSEQ multiplex PCR; TCRdb stores in-frame clones only, minus some. V, J and clone size reflect that table, while D and trimming were determined from the DNA. The repertoire has under 500,000 clones, nearly 90% of them found once; the top ten carry roughly 1.8%. This clone was detected ten times or more. This CDR3 is built from 14 residues. The V gene lost 3 bases and the J gene lost 7 bases, with 17 bases spanning the gap. Germline V CDR1 and CDR2: SGHNT, YYREEE (reference sequence).

What was sequenced was PBMCs or T cells enriched from blood (not recorded which). The rearrangement uses TRBV5-4 and TRBJ2-7; D is perhaps TRBD2 (6 bases). This receptor was taken from a woman between 18 and 29 years old with acute COVID-19. CDR3 residues: CASSSRTSLGEQYF. DNA for the CDR3: TGTGCCAGCAGCTCCCGCACTAGCTTGGGGGAGCAGTACTTC.